The clone carrying this T cell receptor (beta chain) was counted between two and nine times. Its antigen is as yet unknown. The record originates from a study of T cell repertoires in cytomegalovirus infection. As for the study in general: Newly reported HLA-C-restricted and thoroughly characterized HLA-B-restricted CMV epitopes were employed. Based on public TCR beta signatures, there were indications of CMV infection and of a matching HLA type. Points from the study as a whole: CMV-specific TCR beta clonotypes restricted by HLA-C were the ones dominating the ex vivo response. Carriers of CMV and the relevant HLA type were discriminated by public TCR beta frequency.

TCRdb reprocessed the reads via MiXCR and lists one record per CDR3 protein. This sample has 350,000 to 400,000 distinct CDR3 sequences, with roughly 34% found just once. This specimen consisted of cultured PBMCs, obtained from culture after CMV antigen stimulation. The clonotype originates from a human donor in good health (CMV status not recorded). Some clones in this sample may be carry-over from other donors' samples.

The CDR3 DNA sequence: TGTGCCATCAGCGCGCAAGAGACCCAGTACTTC. It specifies CAISAQETQYF. The rearrangement joins TRBV10-3 to TRBJ2-5, with D hard to call. The germline V and J ends were trimmed by 6 bases and 2 bases, with 4 bases remaining between them. The CDR3 totals 11 residues. Germline lookup yields CDR1 ENHRY and CDR2 SYGVKD.